Sequencing of this T cell receptor (beta chain) was carried out in a study of blood T cell repertoires in COVID-19 (dated by TCRdb to 2018 to 2021). Regarding the complete study: Collaborator samples came from the United States, Italy and Spain and covered acute and convalescent phases of COVID-19. The sample metadata nearly always contained a de-identified subject ID, COVID-19 status, age in years and sex. Where HLA class I and class II types were available, the types were taken from metadata supplied by the sample provider, not from assay-based typing. The dataset comprised deeply sampled blood TCRbeta repertoires from subjects exposed to, actively infected with, or recovered from COVID-19. The samples were drawn from two sources: the first 160 participants of the ongoing ImmuneRACE study, and 1,200 or so subjects contributed by 6 global collaborators. The material from the prospective study consisted of cDNA or gDNA derived from T cells, B-cell-depleted T cells, or PBMCs. The repertoires were released in a freely available public database meant as a resource for research on the immune response to SARS-CoV-2.

The paper as a whole reports these results and caveats: The amount of clinical and demographic metadata varied by source and participant and was provided uncurated.

On this clone: Its antigen has not been determined. Qualities for individual bases were not recorded, and no much larger clone is one base off.

Whole blood was collected in K2EDTA tubes by collaborating institutions according to the institutions' own protocols. Collaborator samples were shipped for TCRbeta analysis as frozen whole blood, isolated PBMCs, or DNA extracted from either sample type. The immunoSEQ Assay, a bias-controlled multiplex PCR, was used to amplify TCRbeta CDR3 regions from genomic DNA. The original pipeline was this. The number of nucleated cells in each sample was estimated by amplification of reference gene primers within the assay. To quantify the absolute abundance of each unique TCRbeta CDR3 rearrangement, sequence reads were collapsed and filtered. Productive Simpson clonality was computed per sample as the square root of Simpson's diversity index over productive rearrangements. Sourced from immuneACCESS, this table was stored by TCRdb with only in-frame sequences that have V and J called. A share of the clones is absent; for the studies checked, an unresolved V gene accounts for under half, and the remainder has no known explanation. V and J calls and clone size are as listed in that table; D and trimming were resolved from the DNA. Across this sample there are approximately 50,000 clones, with roughly nine tenths seen only once. More than 3% of the sample lies in the top ten.

This TCR was sampled from a human donor in a cohort sampled during active COVID-19. Sequencing was carried out using peripheral blood.

The sequenced DNA is TGTGCCAGCAGTTTATTTGGGCAGGGGGCTTTTTCAGAACCAGATACGCAGTATTTT. Its protein product is CASSLFGQGAFSEPDTQYF. The V and J genes are TRBV28 and TRBJ2-3, and TRBD1 matches 8 of the central bases. CDR1 and CDR2, per the germline V gene, are MDHEN and SYDVKM. Trimming removed 1 base from V and 4 bases from J; the gene matches leave 16 bases unexplained. The CDR3 has 19 amino acids, counting the end cysteine and phenylalanine. Only CDR3 DNA is held: 57 bases, read in frame from base 1.